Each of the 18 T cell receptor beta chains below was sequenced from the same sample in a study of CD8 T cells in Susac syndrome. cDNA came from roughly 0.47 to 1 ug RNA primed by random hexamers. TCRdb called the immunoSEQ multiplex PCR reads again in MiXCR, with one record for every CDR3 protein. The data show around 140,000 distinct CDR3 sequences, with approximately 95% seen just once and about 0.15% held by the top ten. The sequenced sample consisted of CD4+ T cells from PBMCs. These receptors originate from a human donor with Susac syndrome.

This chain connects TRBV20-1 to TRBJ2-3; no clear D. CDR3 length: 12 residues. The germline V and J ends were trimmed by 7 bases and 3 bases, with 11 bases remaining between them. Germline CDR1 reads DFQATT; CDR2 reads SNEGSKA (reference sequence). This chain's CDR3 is CSVSRVTDTQYF. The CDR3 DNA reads TGCAGTGTGTCCCGTGTAACAGATACGCAGTATTTT.

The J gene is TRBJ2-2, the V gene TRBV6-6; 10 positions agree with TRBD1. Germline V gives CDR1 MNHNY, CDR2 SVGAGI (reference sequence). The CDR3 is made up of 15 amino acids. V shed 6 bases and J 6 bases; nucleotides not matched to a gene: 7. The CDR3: CASSRGTGVPGELFF. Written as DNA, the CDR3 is TGTGCCAGCAGCCGTGGGACAGGGGTCCCCGGGGAGCTGTTTTTT.

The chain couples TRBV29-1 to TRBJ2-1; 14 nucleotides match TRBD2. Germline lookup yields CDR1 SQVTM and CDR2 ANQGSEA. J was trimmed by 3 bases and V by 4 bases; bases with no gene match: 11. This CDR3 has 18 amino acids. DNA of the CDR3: TGCAGCGTTGGGGGCCCGAAGACTAGCGGGAGGGTCTACAATGAGCAGTTCTTC. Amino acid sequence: CSVGGPKTSGRVYNEQFF.

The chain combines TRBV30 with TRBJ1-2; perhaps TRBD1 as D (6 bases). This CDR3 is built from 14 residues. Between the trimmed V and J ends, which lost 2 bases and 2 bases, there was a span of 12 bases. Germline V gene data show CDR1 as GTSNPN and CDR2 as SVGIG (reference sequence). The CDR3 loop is CAWSSSRGNYGYTF. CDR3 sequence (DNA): TGTGCCTGGAGTTCCTCAAGGGGGAACTATGGCTACACCTTC.

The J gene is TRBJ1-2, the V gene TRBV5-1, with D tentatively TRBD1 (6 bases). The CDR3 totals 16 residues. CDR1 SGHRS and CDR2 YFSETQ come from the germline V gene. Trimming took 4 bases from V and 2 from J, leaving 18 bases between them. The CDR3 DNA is TGCGCCAGCAGCGGGGGGACACCTACCTTGAACTATGGCTACACCTTC. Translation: CASSGGTPTLNYGYTF.

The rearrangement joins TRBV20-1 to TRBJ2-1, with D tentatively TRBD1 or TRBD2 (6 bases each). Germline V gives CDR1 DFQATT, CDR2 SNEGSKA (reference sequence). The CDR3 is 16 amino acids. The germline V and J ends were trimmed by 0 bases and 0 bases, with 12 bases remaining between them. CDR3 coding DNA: TGCAGTGCTAGAGATTTTTCGGGGGCCTCCTACAATGAGCAGTTCTTC. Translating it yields CSARDFSGASYNEQFF.

The CDR3 sequence: CASSSLQGGGTDTQYF. CDR3 bases: TGCGCCAGCAGCTCCCTCCAGGGCGGGGGCACAGATACGCAGTATTTT. The chain employs TRBV5-1 and TRBJ2-3; tentative D call: TRBD2 (6 bases). The CDR3 sequence is 16 residues long. The V end lost 3 bases, the J end lost 1 base, and 15 bases lay between the germline ends. Germline V gives CDR1 SGHRS, CDR2 YFSETQ.

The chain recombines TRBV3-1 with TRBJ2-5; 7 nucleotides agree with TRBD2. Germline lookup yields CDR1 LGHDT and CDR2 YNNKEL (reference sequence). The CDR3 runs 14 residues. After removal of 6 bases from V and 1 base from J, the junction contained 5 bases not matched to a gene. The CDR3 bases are TGTGCCAGCAGGGCGGGACTACCCCAAGAGACCCAGTACTTC. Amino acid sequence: CASRAGLPQETQYF.

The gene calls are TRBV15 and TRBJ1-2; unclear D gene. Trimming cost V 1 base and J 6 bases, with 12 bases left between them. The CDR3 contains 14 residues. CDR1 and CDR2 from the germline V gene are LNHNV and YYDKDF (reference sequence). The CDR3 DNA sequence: TGTGCCACCAGCAGAGCATGGTTTGGGCATGGCTACACCTTC. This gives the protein CATSRAWFGHGYTF.

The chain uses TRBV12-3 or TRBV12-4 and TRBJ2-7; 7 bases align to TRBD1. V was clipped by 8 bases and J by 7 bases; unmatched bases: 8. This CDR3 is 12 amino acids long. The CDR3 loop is CASRDSLGEQYF. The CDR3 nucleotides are TGTGCCAGCCGGGACAGCCTTGGGGAGCAGTACTTC.

CDR3 sequence: CSVVGRLGMNTEAFF. The CDR3 DNA follows: TGCAGCGTTGTGGGGAGACTTGGCATGAACACTGAAGCTTTCTTT. The chain uses TRBV29-1 and TRBJ1-1; D remains unclear. The CDR3 sequence is 15 residues long. V was trimmed by 4 bases and J by 0 bases, leaving 15 bases between them. CDR1 is SQVTM, CDR2 ANQGSEA, per germline.

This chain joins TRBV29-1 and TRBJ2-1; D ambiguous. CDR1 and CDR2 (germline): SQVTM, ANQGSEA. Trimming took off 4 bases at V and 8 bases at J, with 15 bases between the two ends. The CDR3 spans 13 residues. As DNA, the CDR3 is TGCAGCGTTGGTGGAAGGCTTCTGGATGAGCAGTTCTTC. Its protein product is CSVGGRLLDEQFF.

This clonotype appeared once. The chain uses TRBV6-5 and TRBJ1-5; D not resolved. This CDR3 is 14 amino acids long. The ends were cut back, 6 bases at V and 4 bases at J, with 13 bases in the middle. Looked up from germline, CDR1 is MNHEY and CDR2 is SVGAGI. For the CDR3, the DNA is TGTGCCAGCAGCTACCGACGGGGTAATCAGCCCCAGCATTTT. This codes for CASSYRRGNQPQHF.

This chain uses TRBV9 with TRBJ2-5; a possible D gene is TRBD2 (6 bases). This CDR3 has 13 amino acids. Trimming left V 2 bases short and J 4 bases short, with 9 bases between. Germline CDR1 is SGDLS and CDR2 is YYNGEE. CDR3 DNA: TGTGCCAGCAGCGTGCGGGACTCAGAGACCCAGTACTTC. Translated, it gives CASSVRDSETQYF.

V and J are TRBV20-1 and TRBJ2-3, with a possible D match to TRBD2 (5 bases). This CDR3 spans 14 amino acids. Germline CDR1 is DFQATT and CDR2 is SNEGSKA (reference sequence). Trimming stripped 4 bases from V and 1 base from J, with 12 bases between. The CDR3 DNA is TGCAGTGCTATGAAGCGGTTTGGCACAGATACGCAGTATTTT. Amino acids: CSAMKRFGTDTQYF.

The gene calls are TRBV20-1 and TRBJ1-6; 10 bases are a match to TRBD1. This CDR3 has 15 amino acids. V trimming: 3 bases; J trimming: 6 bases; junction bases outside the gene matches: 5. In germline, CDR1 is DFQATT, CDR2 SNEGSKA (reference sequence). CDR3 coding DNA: TGCAGTGCTAGGGGACAGGGGAACGTTAATTCACCCCTCCACTTT. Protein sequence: CSARGQGNVNSPLHF.

The CDR3 DNA is TGCGCCAGCAGCTTGCTTCCGGGCCCCACTGAAGCTTTCTTT. Amino acids: CASSLLPGPTEAFF. This rearrangement joins TRBV5-1 to TRBJ1-1; no reliable D call. V lost 1 base and J 4 bases, leaving 11 bases between the germline ends. The CDR3 consists of 14 residues. Germline loops: CDR1 SGHRS, CDR2 YFSETQ. The full variable domain, in which reference TRBV5-1 and TRBJ1-1 provide the parts outside the CDR3, is KAGVTQTPRYLIKTRGQQVTLSCSPISGHRSVSWYQQTPGQGLQFLFEYFSETQRNKGNFPGRFSGRQFSNSRSEMNVSTLELGDSALYLCASSLLPGPTEAFFGQGTRLTVV.

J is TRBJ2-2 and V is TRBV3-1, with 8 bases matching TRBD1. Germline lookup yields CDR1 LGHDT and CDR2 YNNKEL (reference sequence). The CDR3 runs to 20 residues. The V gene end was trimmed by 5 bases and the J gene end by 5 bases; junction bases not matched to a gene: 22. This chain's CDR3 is CASSSRGTGQGPTRTGELFF. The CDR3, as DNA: TGTGCCAGCAGCTCCCGGGGGACAGGTCAAGGGCCGACGCGGACCGGGGAGCTGTTTTTT.